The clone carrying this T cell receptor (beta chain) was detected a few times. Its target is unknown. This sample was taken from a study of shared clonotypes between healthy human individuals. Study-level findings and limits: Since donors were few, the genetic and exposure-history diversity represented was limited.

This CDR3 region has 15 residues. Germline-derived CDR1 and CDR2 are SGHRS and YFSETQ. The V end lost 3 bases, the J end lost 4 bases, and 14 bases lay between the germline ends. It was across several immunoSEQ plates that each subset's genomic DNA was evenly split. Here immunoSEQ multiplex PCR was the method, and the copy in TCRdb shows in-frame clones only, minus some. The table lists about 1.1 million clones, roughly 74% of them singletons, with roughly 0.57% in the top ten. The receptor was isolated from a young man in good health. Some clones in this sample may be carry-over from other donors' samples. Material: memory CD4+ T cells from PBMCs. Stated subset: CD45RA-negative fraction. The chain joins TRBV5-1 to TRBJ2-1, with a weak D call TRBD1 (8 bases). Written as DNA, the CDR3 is TGCGCCAGCAGCTCCGACAGGGGAGGGTACAATGAGCAGTTCTTC. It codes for CASSSDRGGYNEQFF. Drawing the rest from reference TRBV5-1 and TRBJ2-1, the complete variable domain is KAGVTQTPRYLIKTRGQQVTLSCSPISGHRSVSWYQQTPGQGLQFLFEYFSETQRNKGNFPGRFSGRQFSNSRSEMNVSTLELGDSALYLCASSSDRGGYNEQFFGPGTRLTVL.